This T cell receptor beta chain was recorded in a study of T-cell reconstitution after alpha-beta-depleted transplantation in children. The CDR3 spans 15 residues. From germline, CDR1 is SGHVS and CDR2 FNYEAQ. The V gene end was trimmed by 1 base and the J gene end by 7 bases; junction bases not matched to a gene: 9. Remarks on this clonotype: Its specificity is not known.

The library targeted TCRbeta and was prepared with unique molecular identifiers. TCRdb reprocessed the PCR reads with MiXCR, giving one entry per CDR3 protein. The table has fewer than 700,000 distinct CDR3 sequences, about an eighth seen once. Study results and limitations: Several hundred expanded graft clones reportedly gave rise to the alpha-beta T cells present about two months after transplant.

The material was PBMCs, mostly from graft donor cells, obtained 360 days after TCRalphabeta/CD19-depleted stem cell transplant. This chain joins TRBV7-6 and TRBJ2-7, with 8 bases lining up with TRBD2. This clonotype was obtained from a male patient younger than 18 who had a stem cell transplant for acute myeloid leukemia, so the T cells may come from the graft donor. CDR3 coding DNA: TGTGCCAGCAGCTTAGGTTCCAGCGGGAGAGGTGAGCAGTACTTC. Translating it yields CASSLGSSGRGEQYF.